This TCR beta chain was identified in a study of blood T cell repertoires in COVID-19. In the study overall: From the United States, Italy and Spain came samples of acute and convalescent COVID-19. T cells, B-cell-depleted T cells, or PBMCs supplied cDNA or gDNA.

Grouping used clinical history reported by participants in a survey and questionnaire. This clone was observed a few times. Germline values: CDR1 MNHEY, CDR2 SMNVEV (reference sequence). Germline trimming cut 8 bases from V and 2 bases from J; bases unmatched to any gene: 9. This CDR3 contains 16 residues. Clones were sequenced by immunoSEQ multiplex PCR, and TCRdb holds only the in-frame ones, with some missing. The sample carries 380,000 or so clones, over 75% recorded once. The J gene is TRBJ2-2, the V gene TRBV27; TRBD1 agrees at 9 bases. Sequences were obtained from PBMCs or T cells enriched from blood (not recorded which). The receptor comes from a man younger than 45 who had recovered from COVID-19. The CDR3 spells CASYAPGQGNTGELFF. In DNA form, the CDR3 reads TGTGCCAGCTACGCGCCGGGACAGGGAAACACCGGGGAGCTGTTTTTT.